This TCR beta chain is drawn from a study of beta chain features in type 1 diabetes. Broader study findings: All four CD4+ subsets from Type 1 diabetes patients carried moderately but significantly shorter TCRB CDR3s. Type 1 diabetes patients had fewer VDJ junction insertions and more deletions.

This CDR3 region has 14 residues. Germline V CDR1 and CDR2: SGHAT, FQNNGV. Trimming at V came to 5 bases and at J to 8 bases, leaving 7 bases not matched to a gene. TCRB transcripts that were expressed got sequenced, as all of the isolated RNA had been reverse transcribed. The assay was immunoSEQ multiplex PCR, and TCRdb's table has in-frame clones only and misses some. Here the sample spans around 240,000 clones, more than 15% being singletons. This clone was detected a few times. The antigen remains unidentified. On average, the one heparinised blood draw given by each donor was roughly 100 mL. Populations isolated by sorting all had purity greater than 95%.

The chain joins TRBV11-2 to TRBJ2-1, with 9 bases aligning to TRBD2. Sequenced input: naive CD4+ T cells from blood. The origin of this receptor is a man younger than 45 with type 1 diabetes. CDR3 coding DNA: TGTGCCAGCAGCGCTAGCGGGGCGTATTATGAGCAGTTCTTC. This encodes CASSASGAYYEQFF.